What follows is one T cell receptor beta chain and its context. The assay was immunoSEQ multiplex PCR, and TCRdb's table has in-frame clones only and misses some. Among some 170,000 clones, 88% were seen once, and the ten largest hold approximately 4.8%. The sample is drawn from a study of lymphopenia after photon versus proton radiotherapy. The CDR3 is made up of 18 amino acids. V was pared by 0 bases and J by 3 bases, with 7 bases of the junction left unmatched. Germline CDR1 reads MNHNS; CDR2 reads SASEGT. This sequence was found in a man in his forties or fifties with gastric cancer. The V and J genes are TRBV6-1 and TRBJ2-3; 12 nucleotides line up with TRBD2. Sequences were derived from peripheral blood, sampled from a patient treated with photon-based radiotherapy. CDR3 sequence: CASSEARLAGGGTDTQYF. The CDR3, as DNA: TGTGCCAGCAGTGAAGCCCGTCTAGCGGGAGGGGGAACAGATACGCAGTATTTT.